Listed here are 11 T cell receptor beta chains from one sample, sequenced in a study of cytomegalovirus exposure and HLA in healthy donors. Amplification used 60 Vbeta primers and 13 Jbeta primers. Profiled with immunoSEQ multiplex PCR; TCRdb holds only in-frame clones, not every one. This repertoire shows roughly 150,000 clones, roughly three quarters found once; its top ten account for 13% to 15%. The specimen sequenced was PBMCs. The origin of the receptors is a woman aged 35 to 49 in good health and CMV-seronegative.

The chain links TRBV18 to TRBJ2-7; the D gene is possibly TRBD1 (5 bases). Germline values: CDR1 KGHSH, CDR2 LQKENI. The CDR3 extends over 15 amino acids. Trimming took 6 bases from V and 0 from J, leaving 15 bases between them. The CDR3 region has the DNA TGTGCCAGCTCCCGAGCAGGGCTTAGCTCCTACGAGCAGTACTTC. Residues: CASSRAGLSSYEQYF.

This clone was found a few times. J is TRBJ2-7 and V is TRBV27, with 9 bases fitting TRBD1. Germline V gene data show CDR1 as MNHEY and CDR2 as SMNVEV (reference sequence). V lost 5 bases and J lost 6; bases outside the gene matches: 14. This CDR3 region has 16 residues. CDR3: CASSNPIQGAMLEQYF. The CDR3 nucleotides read TGTGCCAGCAGTAACCCAATACAGGGGGCGATGCTCGAGCAGTACTTC.

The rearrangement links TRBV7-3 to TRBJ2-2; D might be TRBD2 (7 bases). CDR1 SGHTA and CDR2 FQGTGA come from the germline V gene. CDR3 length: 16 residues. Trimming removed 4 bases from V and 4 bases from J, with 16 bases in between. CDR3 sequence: CASSSQPRGATGELFF. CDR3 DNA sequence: TGTGCCAGCAGCTCACAGCCTCGGGGGGCCACCGGGGAGCTGTTTTTT.

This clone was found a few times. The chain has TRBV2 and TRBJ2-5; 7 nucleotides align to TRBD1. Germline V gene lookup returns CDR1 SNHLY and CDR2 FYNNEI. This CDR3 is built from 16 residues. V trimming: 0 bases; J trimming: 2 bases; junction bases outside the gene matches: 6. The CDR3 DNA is TGTGCCAGCAGTGAAGCGAGGGCAGGGGGACAAGAGACCCAGTACTTC. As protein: CASSEARAGGQETQYF.

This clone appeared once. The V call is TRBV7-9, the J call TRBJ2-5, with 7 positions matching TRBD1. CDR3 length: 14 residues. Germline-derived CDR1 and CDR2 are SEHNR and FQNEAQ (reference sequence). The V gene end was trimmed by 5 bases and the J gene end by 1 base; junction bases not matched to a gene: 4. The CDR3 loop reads CASSRWDSQETQYF. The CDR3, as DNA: TGTGCCAGCAGCCGATGGGACAGCCAAGAGACCCAGTACTTC.

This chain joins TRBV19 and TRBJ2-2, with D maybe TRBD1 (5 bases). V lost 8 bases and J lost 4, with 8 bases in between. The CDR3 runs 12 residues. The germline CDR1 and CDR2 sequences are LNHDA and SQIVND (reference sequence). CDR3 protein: CASDRSTGELFF. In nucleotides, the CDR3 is TGTGCCAGTGACAGATCCACCGGGGAGCTGTTTTTT.

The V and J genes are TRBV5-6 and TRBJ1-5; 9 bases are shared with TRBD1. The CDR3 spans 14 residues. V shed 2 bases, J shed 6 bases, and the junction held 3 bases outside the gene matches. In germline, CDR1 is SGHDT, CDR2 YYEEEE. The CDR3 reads CASSFGDRVQPQHF. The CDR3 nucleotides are TGTGCCAGCAGCTTCGGGGACAGGGTTCAGCCCCAGCATTTT.

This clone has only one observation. This CDR3 is CASSRRMAAGGDQTQYF. The DNA of the CDR3 is TGTGCCAGCAGCCGTAGGATGGCGGCAGGGGGCGATCAGACCCAGTACTTC. The J gene is TRBJ2-5, the V gene TRBV4-2; TRBD1 aligns across 8 bases. Trimming at V came to 4 bases and at J to 6 bases, leaving 16 bases not matched to a gene. CDR1 LGHNA and CDR2 YNFKEQ come from the germline V gene. This CDR3 contains 17 residues.

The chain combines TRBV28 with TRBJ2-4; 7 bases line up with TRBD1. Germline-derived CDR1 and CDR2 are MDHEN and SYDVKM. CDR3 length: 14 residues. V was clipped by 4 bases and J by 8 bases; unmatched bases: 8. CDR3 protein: CASSSTGIRDIQYF. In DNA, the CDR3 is TGTGCCAGCAGTTCGACAGGGATTAGGGACATTCAGTACTTC.

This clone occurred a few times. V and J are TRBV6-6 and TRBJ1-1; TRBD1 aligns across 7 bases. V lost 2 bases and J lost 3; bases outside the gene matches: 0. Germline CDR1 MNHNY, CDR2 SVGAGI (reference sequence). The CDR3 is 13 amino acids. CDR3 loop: CASSYGQDTEAFF. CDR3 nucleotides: TGTGCCAGCAGTTACGGACAGGACACTGAAGCTTTCTTT.

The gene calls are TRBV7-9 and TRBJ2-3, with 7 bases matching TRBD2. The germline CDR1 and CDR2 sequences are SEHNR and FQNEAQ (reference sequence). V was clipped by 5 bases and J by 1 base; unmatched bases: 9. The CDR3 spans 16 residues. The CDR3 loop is CASSLDAGAGTDTQYF. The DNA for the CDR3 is TGTGCCAGCAGCCTTGACGCGGGAGCCGGCACAGATACGCAGTATTTT.